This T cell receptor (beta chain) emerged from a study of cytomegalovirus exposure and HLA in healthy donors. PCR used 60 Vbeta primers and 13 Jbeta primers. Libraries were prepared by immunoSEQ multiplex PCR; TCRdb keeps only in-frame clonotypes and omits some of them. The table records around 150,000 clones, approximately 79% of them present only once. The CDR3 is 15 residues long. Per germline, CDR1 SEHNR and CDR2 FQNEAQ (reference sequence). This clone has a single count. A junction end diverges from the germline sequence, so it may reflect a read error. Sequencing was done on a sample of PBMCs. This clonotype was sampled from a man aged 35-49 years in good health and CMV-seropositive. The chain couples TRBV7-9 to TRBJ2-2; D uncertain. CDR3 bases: TGTTCCAGCAGCTTAGAACTACATAACACCGGGGAGCTGTTTTTT. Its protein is CSSSLELHNTGELFF.